The next 4 T cell receptor beta chains were all read from a single sample in a study of response to subunit inactivated influenza vaccine. TCRdb passed the RT-PCR reads through MiXCR, listing each CDR3 protein once. The sample lists 550,000 to 800,000 distinct CDR3 sequences; roughly 14% were seen once. This material consisted of PBMCs from blood, taken 14 to 15 days before vaccination. Receptor source: a man aged 50-60 years who received an inactivated influenza vaccine.

This clonotype was seen a handful of times. CDR3 sequence reads: CASSLVTGRDTDTQYF. The CDR3 DNA is TGTGCCAGCAGCTTAGTAACTGGGAGGGACACAGATACGCAGTATTTT. The chain recombines TRBV5-6 with TRBJ2-3; 7 bases map to TRBD2. V shed 2 bases and J 2 bases; nucleotides not matched to a gene: 8. The CDR3 has 16 residues. Germline V lookup: CDR1 SGHDT, CDR2 YYEEEE.

The V call is TRBV10-3, the J call TRBJ2-1; 7 bases are a match to TRBD1. This CDR3 comprises 15 residues. CDR1 and CDR2 from the germline V gene are ENHRY and SYGVKD. The ends lost 3 bases at V and 4 bases at J; junction bases unmatched: 6. The CDR3 sequence is CAISEEGAVYNEQFF. CDR3 nucleotide sequence: TGTGCCATCAGTGAAGAGGGGGCGGTTTACAATGAGCAGTTCTTC.

The rearrangement joins TRBV6-2 or TRBV6-3 to TRBJ2-7; D possibly corresponds to TRBD1 (6 bases). Germline assignment: CDR1 MNHEY and CDR2 SVGEGT. Deletions cut 7 bases from V and 5 bases from J, with 15 bases between. The CDR3 totals 13 residues. The CDR3 sequence: CASTQQGFHEQYF. In DNA, the CDR3 is TGTGCCAGCACCCAACAGGGTTTCCACGAGCAGTACTTC.

This clonotype appeared a few times. The chain employs TRBV12-3 or TRBV12-4 and TRBJ2-7; D gene ambiguous. The CDR3 consists of 11 residues. The germline V and J ends were trimmed by 8 bases and 5 bases, with 10 bases remaining between them. Here the CDR3 reads CASGSRDEQYF. The DNA for the CDR3 is TGTGCCAGCGGATCAAGAGACGAGCAGTACTTC.